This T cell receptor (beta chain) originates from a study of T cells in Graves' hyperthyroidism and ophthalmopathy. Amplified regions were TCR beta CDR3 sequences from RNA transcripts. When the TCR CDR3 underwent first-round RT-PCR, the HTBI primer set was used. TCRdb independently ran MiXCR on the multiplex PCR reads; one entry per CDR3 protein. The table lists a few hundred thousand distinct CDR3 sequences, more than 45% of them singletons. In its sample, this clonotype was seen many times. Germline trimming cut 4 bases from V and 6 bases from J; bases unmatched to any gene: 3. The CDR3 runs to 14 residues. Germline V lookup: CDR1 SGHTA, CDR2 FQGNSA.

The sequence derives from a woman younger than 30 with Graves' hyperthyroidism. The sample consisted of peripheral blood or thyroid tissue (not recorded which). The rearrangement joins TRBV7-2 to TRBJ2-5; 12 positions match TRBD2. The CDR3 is CASSSGLAGQTQYF. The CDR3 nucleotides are TGTGCCAGCAGCTCAGGACTAGCGGGACAGACCCAGTACTTC.